This is a list of T cell receptor beta chains from one sample in a study of control samples from healthy donors and cancer patients. Sequencing used immunoSEQ multiplex PCR; TCRdb keeps in-frame clones, though not all of them. The table lists approximately 230,000 clones, about four fifths of them singletons. The sequenced sample consisted of PBMCs. These receptor sequences come from a woman aged 60-75 years with lung cancer. The CDR3 runs from the conserved cysteine through the conserved F or W. A D gene is named only where the DNA matches it firmly. Size is stated for part of the rows, as once, few or many counts, or as a class when the clone is expanded.

clone_size,d_call,j_call,v_call,cdr3_nt,cdr3_aa
-,TRBD1,TRBJ1-4,TRBV7-2,TGTGCCAGCAGTTTGACAGGGATCAGTGAAAAACTGTTTTTT,CASSLTGISEKLFF
-,TRBD2,TRBJ2-5,TRBV18,TGTGCCAGCTCACCACCGGCGGGGGGGGAGACCCAGTACTTC,CASSPPAGGETQYF
-,-,TRBJ2-7,TRBV4-1,TGCGCCAGCAGCCAAGAGAAGGGGGAAGGCACCTACGAGCAGTACTTC,CASSQEKGEGTYEQYF
few,-,TRBJ1-1,TRBV6-2/TRBV6-3,TGTGCCAGCAGTTACGGGACCGCGGAAGCTTTCTTT,CASSYGTAEAFF
-,-,TRBJ1-1,TRBV7-8,TGTGCCAGCAGCTTCGGACAGAAGAACACTGAAGCTTTCTTT,CASSFGQKNTEAFF
-,TRBD2,TRBJ2-3,TRBV5-4,TGTGCCAGCAGCTTGGCCGGAGGTCGGGGGGCAGATACGCAGTATTTT,CASSLAGGRGADTQYF
-,TRBD2,TRBJ2-3,TRBV5-6,TGTGCCAGCAGCTCACCTCAGATTAGCGGGAGCACAGATACGCAGTATTTT,CASSSPQISGSTDTQYF
few,TRBD1,TRBJ1-5,TRBV6-5,TGTGCCAGCAGTATTACAGGGGGCAATCAGCCCCAGCATTTT,CASSITGGNQPQHF
-,TRBD1,TRBJ1-5,TRBV19,TGTGCCAGTGAGGGGACAGGGGGCAGTGGGCCCCAGCATTTT,CASEGTGGSGPQHF
-,-,TRBJ1-4,TRBV18,TGTGCCAGCTCACCACCGGATTACAGGGCCGAAAAACTGTTTTTT,CASSPPDYRAEKLFF
-,-,TRBJ1-6,TRBV10-3,TGTGCCATCAGTGAGTCGGTAGGGGGGTTGGGGCTCGAGGCCCTCCACTTT,CAISESVGGLGLEALHF
few,TRBD1,TRBJ1-1,TRBV3-1/TRBV3-2,TGTGCCAGCAGCCTCACCGGGACAGGGGAGTCTGAAGCTTTCTTT,CASSLTGTGESEAFF
-,-,TRBJ1-2,TRBV30,TGTGCCTGGAGTGAACAGGCGCCCTATGGCTACACCTTC,CAWSEQAPYGYTF
-,-,TRBJ2-5,TRBV5-1,TGCGCCAGCAGCTTTACCAGCCCTGAGACCCAGTACTTC,CASSFTSPETQYF
-,-,TRBJ2-7,TRBV11-2,TGTGCCAGCAGCGAAGGAGGGTACGAGCAGTACTTC,CASSEGGYEQYF
-,-,TRBJ1-5,TRBV2,TGTGCCAGCAGTGACCAGAGCAATCAGCCCCAGCATTTT,CASSDQSNQPQHF
-,TRBD1,TRBJ2-1,TRBV5-4,TGTGCCAGCAGCTTCTTTAGCGGACAGGGCTACAATGAGCAGTTCTTC,CASSFFSGQGYNEQFF
-,-,TRBJ2-3,TRBV29-1,TGTTTGGGGGACACAGATACGCAGTATTTT,CLGDTDTQYF
few,-,TRBJ2-1,TRBV7-9,TGTGCCAGTACCGTTGCGGCAGGGGCTTATGGTGAGCAGTTCTTC,CASTVAAGAYGEQFF
-,-,TRBJ2-7,TRBV6-4,TGTGCCAGCAGTGACTCGTTTGGGCGGCAGTACTTC,CASSDSFGRQYF
once,-,TRBJ1-2,TRBV19,TGTGCCAGTAGACAACGAGGCACAGGCGACTATGGCTACACCTTC,CASRQRGTGDYGYTF
-,-,TRBJ1-1,TRBV2,TGTGCCAGCAGTTCCCGGGGATTTGAAGCTTTCTTT,CASSSRGFEAFF
-,-,TRBJ1-1,TRBV18,TGTGCCAGCTCACGGGGTCAAACAGGCACTGAAGCTTTCTTT,CASSRGQTGTEAFF
once,-,TRBJ1-2,TRBV25-1,TGTGCCAGCAGTGAATCCCAGGGGCCCTATGGCTACACCTTC,CASSESQGPYGYTF
-,TRBD1,TRBJ1-1,TRBV10-2,TGCGCCAGCGGGACAGGGGCGAACACTGAAGCTTTCTTT,CASGTGANTEAFF
-,-,TRBJ1-2,TRBV18,TGTGCCAGCTCACCACCGGGTTTATTCACAACTAACTATGGCTACACCTTC,CASSPPGLFTTNYGYTF
-,TRBD2,TRBJ2-3,TRBV7-9,TGTGCCAGCAGCTTAGGTGCGGGGGGCACAGATACGCAGTATTTT,CASSLGAGGTDTQYF